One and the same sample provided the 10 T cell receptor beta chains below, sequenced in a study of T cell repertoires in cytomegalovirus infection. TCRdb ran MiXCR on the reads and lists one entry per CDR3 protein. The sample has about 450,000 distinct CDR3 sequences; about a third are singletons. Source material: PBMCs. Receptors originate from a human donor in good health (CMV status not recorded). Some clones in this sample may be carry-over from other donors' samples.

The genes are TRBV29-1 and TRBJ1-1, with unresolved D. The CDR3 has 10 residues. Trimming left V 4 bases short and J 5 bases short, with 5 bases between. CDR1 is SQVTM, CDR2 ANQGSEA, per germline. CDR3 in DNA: TGCAGCGTTGGGGTTACTGAAGCTTTCTTT. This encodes CSVGVTEAFF. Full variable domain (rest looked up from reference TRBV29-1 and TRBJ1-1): SAVISQKPSRDICQRGTSLTIQCQVDSQVTMMFWYRQQPGQSLTLIATANQGSEATYESGFVIDKFPISRPNLTFSTLTVSNMSPEDSSIYLCSVGVTEAFFGQGTRLTVV.

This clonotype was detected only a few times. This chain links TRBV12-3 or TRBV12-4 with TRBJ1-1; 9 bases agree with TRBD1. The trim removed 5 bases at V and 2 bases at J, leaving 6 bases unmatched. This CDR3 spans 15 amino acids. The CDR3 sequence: CASSPRDRANTEAFF. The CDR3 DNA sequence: TGTGCCAGCAGTCCCCGGGACAGGGCAAACACTGAAGCTTTCTTT.

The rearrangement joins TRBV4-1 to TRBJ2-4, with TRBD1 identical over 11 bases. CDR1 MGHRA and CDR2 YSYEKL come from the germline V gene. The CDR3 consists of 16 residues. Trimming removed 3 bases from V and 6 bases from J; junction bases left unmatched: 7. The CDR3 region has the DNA TGCGCCAGCAGCCAGGGAGCCGGGACAGGGGGAAACATTCAGTACTTC. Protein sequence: CASSQGAGTGGNIQYF.

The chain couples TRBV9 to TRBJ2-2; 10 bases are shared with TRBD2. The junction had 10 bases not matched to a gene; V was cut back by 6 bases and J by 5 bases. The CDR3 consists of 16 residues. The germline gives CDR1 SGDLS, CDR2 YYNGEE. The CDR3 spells CASTSGGALGTGELFF. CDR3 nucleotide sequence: TGTGCCAGCACGAGCGGGGGGGCTCTCGGGACCGGGGAGCTGTTTTTT.

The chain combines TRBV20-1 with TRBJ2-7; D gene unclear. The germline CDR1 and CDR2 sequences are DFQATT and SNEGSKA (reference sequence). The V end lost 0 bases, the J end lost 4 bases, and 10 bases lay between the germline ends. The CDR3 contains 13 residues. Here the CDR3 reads CSARDSSYYEQYF. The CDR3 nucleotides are TGCAGTGCTAGAGATTCCAGCTATTACGAGCAGTACTTC.

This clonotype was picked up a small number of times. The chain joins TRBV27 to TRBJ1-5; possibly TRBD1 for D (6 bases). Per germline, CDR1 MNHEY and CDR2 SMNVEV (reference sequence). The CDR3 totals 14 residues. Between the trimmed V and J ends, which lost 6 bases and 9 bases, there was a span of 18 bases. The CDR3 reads CASSQGRGRWPQHF. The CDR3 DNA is TGTGCCAGCAGCCAGGGGAGAGGACGGTGGCCCCAGCATTTT.

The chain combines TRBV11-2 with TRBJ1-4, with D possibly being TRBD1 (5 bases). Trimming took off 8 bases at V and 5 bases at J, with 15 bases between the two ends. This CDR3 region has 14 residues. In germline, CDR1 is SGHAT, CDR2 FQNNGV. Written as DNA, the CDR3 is TGTGCCAGCGAGGGGAGAGGACCGAATGAAAAACTGTTTTTT. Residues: CASEGRGPNEKLFF.

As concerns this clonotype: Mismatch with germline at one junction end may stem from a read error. CDR3 loop: CSSSSTGTVQPQHF. The CDR3, as DNA: TGTTCCAGCAGTTCGACAGGGACCGTTCAGCCCCAGCATTTT. This rearrangement joins TRBV27 to TRBJ1-5; 7 nucleotides line up with TRBD1. This CDR3 region has 14 residues. Per the germline V gene, CDR1 is MNHEY and CDR2 is SMNVEV (reference sequence).

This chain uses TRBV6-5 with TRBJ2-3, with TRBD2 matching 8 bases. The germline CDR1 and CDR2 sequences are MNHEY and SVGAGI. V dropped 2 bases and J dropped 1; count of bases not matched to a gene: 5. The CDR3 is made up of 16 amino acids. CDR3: CASSYTPAGGTDTQYF. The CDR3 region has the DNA TGTGCCAGCAGTTACACCCCAGCGGGGGGCACAGATACGCAGTATTTT.

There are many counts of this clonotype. CDR3 protein: CASSGLADGADTQYF. The CDR3 DNA sequence: TGTGCCAGCAGTGGACTAGCAGATGGGGCAGATACGCAGTATTTT. The chain recombines TRBV6-1 with TRBJ2-3, with 7 nucleotides matching TRBD2. Germline values: CDR1 MNHNS, CDR2 SASEGT. The CDR3 sequence is 15 residues long. The V gene end was trimmed by 4 bases and the J gene end by 4 bases; junction bases not matched to a gene: 8.